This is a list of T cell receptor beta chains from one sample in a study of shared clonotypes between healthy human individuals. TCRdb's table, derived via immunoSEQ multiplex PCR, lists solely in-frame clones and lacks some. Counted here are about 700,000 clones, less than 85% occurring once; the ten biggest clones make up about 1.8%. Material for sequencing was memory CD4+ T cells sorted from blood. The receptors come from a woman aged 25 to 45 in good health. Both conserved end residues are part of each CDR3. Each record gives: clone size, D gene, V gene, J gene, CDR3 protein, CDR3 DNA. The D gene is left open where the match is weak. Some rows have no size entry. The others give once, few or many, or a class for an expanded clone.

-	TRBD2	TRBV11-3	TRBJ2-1	CASSLGVAGPYNEQFF	TGTGCCAGCAGCTTAGGGGTAGCGGGCCCTTACAATGAGCAGTTCTTC
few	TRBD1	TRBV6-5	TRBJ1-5	CASRAGGPNQPQHF	TGTGCCAGCAGGGCAGGGGGCCCCAATCAGCCCCAGCATTTT
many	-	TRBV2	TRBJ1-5	CASSVVDSNQPQHF	TGTGCCAGCAGTGTAGTGGATAGCAATCAGCCCCAGCATTTT
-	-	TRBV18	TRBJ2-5	CASSYQETQYF	TGTGCCAGCTCGTACCAAGAGACCCAGTACTTC
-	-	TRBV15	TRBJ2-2	CATSLHLDGELFF	TGTGCCACCAGCCTCCATCTGGACGGGGAGCTGTTTTTT
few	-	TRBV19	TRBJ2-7	CASSQGGGGKQYF	TGTGCCAGTAGTCAAGGGGGCGGGGGTAAGCAGTACTTC
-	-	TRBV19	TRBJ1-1	CASSRGGRGNTEAFF	TGTGCCAGTAGTCGAGGGGGAAGGGGGAACACTGAAGCTTTCTTT
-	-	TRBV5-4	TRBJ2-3	CASSLSGTPTDTQYF	TGTGCCAGCAGCTTGAGTGGTACACCCACAGATACGCAGTATTTT
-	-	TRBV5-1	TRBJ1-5	CASSLGDKNQPQHF	TGCGCCAGCAGCTTGGGGGACAAAAATCAGCCCCAGCATTTT
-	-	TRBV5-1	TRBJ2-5	CASSVGPGGPETQYF	TGCGCCAGCAGCGTAGGGCCCGGCGGGCCAGAGACCCAGTACTTC
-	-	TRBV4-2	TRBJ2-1	CASSQGLGARYNEQFF	TGTGCCAGCAGCCAAGGCCTCGGGGCGCGCTACAATGAGCAGTTCTTC
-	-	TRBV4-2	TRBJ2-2	CASSQGIGLMNTGELFF	TGTGCCAGCAGCCAAGGTATCGGCCTTATGAACACCGGGGAGCTGTTTTTT
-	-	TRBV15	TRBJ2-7	CATSSGRGSGEQYF	TGTGCCACCAGCAGCGGCAGGGGATCCGGCGAGCAGTACTTC
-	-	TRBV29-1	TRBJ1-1	CSVDGYTEAFF	TGCAGCGTTGACGGCTACACTGAAGCTTTCTTT
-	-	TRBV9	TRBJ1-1	CASSVAPENTEAFF	TGTGCCAGCAGCGTAGCCCCGGAGAACACTGAAGCTTTCTTT
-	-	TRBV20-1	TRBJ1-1	CSAVMNTEAFF	TGCAGTGCTGTGATGAACACTGAAGCTTTCTTT
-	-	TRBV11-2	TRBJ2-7	CASSLEFAQGRGEQYF	TGTGCCAGCAGCTTAGAATTCGCTCAGGGACGCGGCGAGCAGTACTTC
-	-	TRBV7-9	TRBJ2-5	CASSAQGWQETQYF	TGTGCCAGCAGCGCTCAGGGGTGGCAAGAGACCCAGTACTTC
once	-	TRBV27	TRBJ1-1	CASSYRPNTEAFF	TGTGCCAGCAGTTACAGGCCGAACACTGAAGCTTTCTTT
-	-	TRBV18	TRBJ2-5	CASSVDTGKETQYF	TGTGCCAGCTCCGTGGACACTGGAAAAGAGACCCAGTACTTC
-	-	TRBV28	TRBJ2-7	CATSSHEQYF	TGTGCCACCTCCAGTCACGAGCAGTACTTC
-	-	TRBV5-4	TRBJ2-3	CASSKPGALELPDTQYF	TGTGCCAGCAGCAAACCTGGAGCCCTCGAACTTCCAGATACGCAGTATTTT
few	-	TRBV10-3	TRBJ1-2	CAISEMGGGGNYGYTF	TGTGCCATCAGTGAGATGGGGGGCGGTGGAAACTATGGCTACACCTTC
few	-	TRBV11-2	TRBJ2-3	CASSLSPDTQYF	TGTGCCAGCAGCTTAAGCCCCGATACGCAGTATTTT
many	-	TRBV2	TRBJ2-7	CASNPVQTYEQYF	TGTGCCAGCAACCCCGTCCAAACCTACGAGCAGTACTTC
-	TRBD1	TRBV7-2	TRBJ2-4	CASSQDRASGIQYF	TGTGCCAGCAGCCAAGACAGGGCTTCGGGCATTCAGTACTTC
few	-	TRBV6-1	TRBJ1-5	CASSRSNQPQHF	TGTGCCAGCAGTCGTAGCAATCAGCCCCAGCATTTT
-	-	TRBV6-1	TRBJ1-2	CASTQSVYYGYTF	TGTGCCAGCACTCAGAGTGTTTACTATGGCTACACCTTC
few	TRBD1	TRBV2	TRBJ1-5	CASKLQGNSNQPQHF	TGTGCCAGCAAATTACAGGGGAATAGCAATCAGCCCCAGCATTTT
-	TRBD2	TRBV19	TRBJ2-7	CASSITSANYEQYF	TGTGCCAGTAGTATAACTAGCGCCAACTACGAGCAGTACTTC
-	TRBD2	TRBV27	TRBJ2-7	CASSLAGLAGEQYF	TGTGCCAGCAGTTTGGCCGGACTAGCGGGTGAGCAGTACTTC
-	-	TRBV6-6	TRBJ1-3	CASSYTAKSSGNTIYF	TGTGCCAGCAGTTACACCGCCAAGAGCTCTGGAAACACCATATATTTT
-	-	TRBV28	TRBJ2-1	CATYSGVYNEQFF	TGTGCCACGTATAGCGGAGTTTACAATGAGCAGTTCTTC
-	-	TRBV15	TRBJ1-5	CATSTTRETEDQPQHF	TGTGCCACCAGCACGACTAGGGAGACAGAAGATCAGCCCCAGCATTTT
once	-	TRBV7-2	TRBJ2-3	CASSLQSRPTDTQYF	TGTGCCAGCAGCTTACAGTCTAGGCCCACAGATACGCAGTATTTT
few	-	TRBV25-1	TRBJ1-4	CASSEWGRGPNEKLFF	TGTGCCAGCAGTGAATGGGGGCGCGGGCCTAATGAAAAACTGTTTTTT
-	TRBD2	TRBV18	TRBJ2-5	CASSPPTSGKVETQYF	TGTGCCAGCTCACCACCGACTAGCGGGAAGGTAGAGACCCAGTACTTC
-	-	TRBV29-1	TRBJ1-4	CSVGVGANEKLFF	TGCAGCGTTGGGGTAGGGGCTAATGAAAAACTGTTTTTT
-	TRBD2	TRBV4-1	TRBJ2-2	CASSQGQLAGTGELFF	TGCGCCAGCAGCCAAGGTCAACTAGCGGGTACCGGGGAGCTGTTTTTT
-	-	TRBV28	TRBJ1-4	CASSSGQLNEKLFF	TGTGCCAGCAGTTCCGGACAGCTTAATGAAAAACTGTTTTTT
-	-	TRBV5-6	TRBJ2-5	CASSPTTGGETQYF	TGTGCCAGCAGCCCTACCACGGGCGGAGAGACCCAGTACTTC
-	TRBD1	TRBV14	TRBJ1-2	CASSLQGARMISGYTF	TGTGCCAGCAGCCTACAGGGGGCGAGAATGATAAGTGGCTACACCTTC
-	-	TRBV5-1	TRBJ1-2	CASRAGESNYGYTF	TGCGCCAGCAGAGCGGGGGAATCTAACTATGGCTACACCTTC
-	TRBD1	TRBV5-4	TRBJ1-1	CASSSGQVLNTEAFF	TGTGCCAGCAGCAGCGGACAGGTTTTGAACACTGAAGCTTTCTTT
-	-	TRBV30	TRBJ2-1	CAWSRFGGVHNEQFF	TGTGCCTGGAGTCGTTTTGGCGGCGTACACAATGAGCAGTTCTTC
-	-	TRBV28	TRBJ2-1	CAITHGGRRSSYNEQFF	TGTGCCATAACCCACGGGGGCAGGCGAAGCTCCTACAATGAGCAGTTCTTC
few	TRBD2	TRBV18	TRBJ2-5	CASSPVGRAETQYF	TGTGCCAGCTCTCCGGTCGGGAGGGCAGAGACCCAGTACTTC
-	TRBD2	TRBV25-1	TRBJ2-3	CASTTSGAPSTDTQYF	TGTGCCAGCACGACTAGCGGAGCCCCGAGCACAGATACGCAGTATTTT